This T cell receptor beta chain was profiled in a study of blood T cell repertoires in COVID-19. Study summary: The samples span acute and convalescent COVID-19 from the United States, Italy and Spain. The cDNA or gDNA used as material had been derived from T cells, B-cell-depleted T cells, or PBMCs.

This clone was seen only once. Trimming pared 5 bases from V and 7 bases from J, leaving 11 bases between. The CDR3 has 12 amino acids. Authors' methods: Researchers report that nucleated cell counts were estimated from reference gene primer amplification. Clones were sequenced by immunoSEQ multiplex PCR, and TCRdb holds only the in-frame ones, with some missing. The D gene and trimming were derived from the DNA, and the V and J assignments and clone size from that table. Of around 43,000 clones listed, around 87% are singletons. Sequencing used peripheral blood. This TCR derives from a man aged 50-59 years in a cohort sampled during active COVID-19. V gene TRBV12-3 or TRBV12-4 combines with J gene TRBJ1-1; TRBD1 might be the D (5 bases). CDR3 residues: CASSRRVGEAFF. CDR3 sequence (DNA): TGTGCCAGCAGTCGCAGGGTGGGTGAAGCTTTCTTT.